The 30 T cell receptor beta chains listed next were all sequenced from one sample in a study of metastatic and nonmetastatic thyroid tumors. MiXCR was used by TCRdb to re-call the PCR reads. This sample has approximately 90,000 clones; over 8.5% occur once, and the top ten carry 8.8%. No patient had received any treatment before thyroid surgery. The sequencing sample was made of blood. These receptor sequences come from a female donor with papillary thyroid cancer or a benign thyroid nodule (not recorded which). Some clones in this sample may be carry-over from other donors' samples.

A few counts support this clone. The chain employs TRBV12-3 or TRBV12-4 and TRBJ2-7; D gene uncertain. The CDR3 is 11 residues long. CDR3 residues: CERSPMGEQYF. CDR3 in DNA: TGTGAGCGTAGCCCAATGGGGGAGCAGTACTTC.

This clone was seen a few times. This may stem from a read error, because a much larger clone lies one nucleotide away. CDR3 sequence reads: CASKDRAKNIRYF. For the CDR3, the DNA is TGTGCCAGCAAGGACAGGGCCAAAAACATTCGGTACTTC. The gene calls are TRBV12-3 or TRBV12-4 and TRBJ2-4; TRBD1 aligns across 8 bases. The CDR3 has 13 amino acids.

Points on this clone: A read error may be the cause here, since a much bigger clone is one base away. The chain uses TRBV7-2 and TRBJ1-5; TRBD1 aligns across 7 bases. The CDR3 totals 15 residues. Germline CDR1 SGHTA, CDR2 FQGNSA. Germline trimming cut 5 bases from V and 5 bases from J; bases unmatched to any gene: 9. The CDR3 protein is CASSGQGGGHQPQHF. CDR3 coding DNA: TGTGCCAGCAGCGGTCAAGGGGGCGGTCATCAGCCCCAGCATTTT.

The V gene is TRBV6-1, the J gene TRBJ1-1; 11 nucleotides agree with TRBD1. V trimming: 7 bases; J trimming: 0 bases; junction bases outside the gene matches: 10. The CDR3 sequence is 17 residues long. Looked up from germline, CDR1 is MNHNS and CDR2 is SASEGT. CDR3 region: CASTVIWTGGLNTEAFF. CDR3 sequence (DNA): TGTGCCAGCACCGTTATATGGACAGGGGGCTTGAACACTGAAGCTTTCTTT.

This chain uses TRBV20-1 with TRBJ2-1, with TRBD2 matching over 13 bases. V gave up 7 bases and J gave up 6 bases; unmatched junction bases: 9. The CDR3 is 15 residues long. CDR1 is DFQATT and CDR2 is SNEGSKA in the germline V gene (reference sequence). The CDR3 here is CSDHPLAGGPNEQFF. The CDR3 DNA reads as TGCAGTGACCACCCACTAGCGGGGGGGCCCAATGAGCAGTTCTTC.

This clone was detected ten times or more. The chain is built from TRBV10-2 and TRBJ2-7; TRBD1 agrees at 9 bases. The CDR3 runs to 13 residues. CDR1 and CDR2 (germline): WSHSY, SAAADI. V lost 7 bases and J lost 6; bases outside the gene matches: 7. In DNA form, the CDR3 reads TGCGCCAGCAAGAGGACAGGGGAGGGCGAGCAGTACTTC. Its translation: CASKRTGEGEQYF.

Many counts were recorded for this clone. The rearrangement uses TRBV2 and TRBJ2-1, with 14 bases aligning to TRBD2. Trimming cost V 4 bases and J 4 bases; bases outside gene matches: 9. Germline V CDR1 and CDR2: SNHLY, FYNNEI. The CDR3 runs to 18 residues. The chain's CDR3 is CASSGSPGTSGGYNEQFF. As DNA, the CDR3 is TGTGCCAGCAGTGGATCTCCCGGGACTAGCGGGGGATACAATGAGCAGTTCTTC. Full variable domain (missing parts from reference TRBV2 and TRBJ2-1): EPEVTQTPSHQVTQMGQEVILRCVPISNHLYFYWYRQILGQKVEFLVSFYNNEISEKSEIFDDQFSVERPDGSNFTLKIRSTKLEDSAMYFCASSGSPGTSGGYNEQFFGPGTRLTVL.

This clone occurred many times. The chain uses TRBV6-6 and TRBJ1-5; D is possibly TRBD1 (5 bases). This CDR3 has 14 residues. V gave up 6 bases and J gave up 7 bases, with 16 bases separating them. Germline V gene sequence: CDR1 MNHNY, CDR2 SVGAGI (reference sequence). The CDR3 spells CASRTRTGDQPQHF. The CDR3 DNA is TGTGCCAGCAGGACTCGAACCGGGGACCAGCCCCAGCATTTT.

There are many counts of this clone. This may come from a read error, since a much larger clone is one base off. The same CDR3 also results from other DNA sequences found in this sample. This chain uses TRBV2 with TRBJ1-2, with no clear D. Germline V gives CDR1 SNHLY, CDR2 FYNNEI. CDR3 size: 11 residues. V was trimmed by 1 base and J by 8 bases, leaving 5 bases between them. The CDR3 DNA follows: TGTGCCAGCAGTGAAGGAGGCGGCTACACCTTC. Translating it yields CASSEGGGYTF.

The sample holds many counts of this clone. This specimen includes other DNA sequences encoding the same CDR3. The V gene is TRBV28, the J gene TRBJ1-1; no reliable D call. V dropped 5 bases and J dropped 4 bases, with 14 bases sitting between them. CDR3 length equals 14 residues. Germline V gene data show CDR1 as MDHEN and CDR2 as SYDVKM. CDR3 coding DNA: TGTGCCAGCAGTGTATATTACAGATCCACTGAAGCTTTCTTT. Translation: CASSVYYRSTEAFF.

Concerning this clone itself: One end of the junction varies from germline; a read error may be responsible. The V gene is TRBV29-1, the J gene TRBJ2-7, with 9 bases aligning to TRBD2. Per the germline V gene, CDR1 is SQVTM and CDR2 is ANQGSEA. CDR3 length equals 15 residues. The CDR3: CIVEPFSGSSYEQYF. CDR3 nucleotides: TGCATCGTTGAGCCCTTTAGCGGGAGCTCCTACGAGCAGTACTTC.

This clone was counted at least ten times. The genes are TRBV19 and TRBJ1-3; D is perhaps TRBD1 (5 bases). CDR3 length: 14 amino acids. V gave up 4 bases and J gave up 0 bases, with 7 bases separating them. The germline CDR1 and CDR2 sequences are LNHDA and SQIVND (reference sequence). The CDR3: CASSKTGSGNTIYF. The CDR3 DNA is TGTGCCAGTAGTAAAACAGGCTCTGGAAACACCATATATTTT.

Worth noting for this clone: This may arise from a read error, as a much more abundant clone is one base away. DNA of the CDR3: TGTGCCAGCAGCTCCAGACAGTCGCAGTATTTT. Amino acids: CASSSRQSQYF. The chain carries TRBV7-9 and TRBJ2-3, with TRBD1 as a possible D gene (5 bases). The V end was cut by 4 bases, the J end by 10 bases, with 9 bases between. The CDR3 has 11 amino acids. Germline V gene sequence: CDR1 SEHNR, CDR2 FQNEAQ (reference sequence).

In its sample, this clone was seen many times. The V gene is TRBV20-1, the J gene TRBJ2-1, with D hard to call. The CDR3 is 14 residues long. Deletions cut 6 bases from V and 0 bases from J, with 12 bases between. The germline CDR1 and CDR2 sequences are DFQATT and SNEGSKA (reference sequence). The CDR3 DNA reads TGCAGTGCAAGACCGTCTTTCTCCTACAATGAGCAGTTCTTC. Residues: CSARPSFSYNEQFF.

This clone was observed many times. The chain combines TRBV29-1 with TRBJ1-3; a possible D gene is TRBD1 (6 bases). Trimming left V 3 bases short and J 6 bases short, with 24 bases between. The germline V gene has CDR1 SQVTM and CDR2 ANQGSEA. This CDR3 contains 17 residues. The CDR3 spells CSVDRGLGAQGVNTIYF. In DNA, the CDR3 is TGCAGCGTTGATCGGGGGTTAGGGGCACAGGGAGTAAACACCATATATTTT.

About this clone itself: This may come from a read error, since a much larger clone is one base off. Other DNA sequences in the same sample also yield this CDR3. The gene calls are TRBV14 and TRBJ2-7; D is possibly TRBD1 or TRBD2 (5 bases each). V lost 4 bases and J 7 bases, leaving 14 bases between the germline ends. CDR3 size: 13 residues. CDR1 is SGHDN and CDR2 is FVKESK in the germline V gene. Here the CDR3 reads CASSPRTWGEQYF. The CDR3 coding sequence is TGTGCCAGCAGCCCCCGTACCTGGGGGGAGCAGTACTTC.

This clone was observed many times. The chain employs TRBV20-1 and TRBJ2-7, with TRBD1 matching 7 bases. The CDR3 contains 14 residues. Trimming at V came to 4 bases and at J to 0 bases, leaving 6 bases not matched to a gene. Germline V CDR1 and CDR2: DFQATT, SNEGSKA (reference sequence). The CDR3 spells CSANPRGSSYEQYF. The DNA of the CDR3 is TGCAGTGCTAATCCCAGGGGGAGCTCCTACGAGCAGTACTTC.

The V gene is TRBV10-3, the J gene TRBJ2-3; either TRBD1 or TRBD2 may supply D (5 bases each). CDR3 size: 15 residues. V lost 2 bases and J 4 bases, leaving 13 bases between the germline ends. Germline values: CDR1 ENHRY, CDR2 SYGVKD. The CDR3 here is CAISERDLRADTQYF. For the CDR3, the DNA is TGTGCCATCAGTGAGCGGGACCTCCGGGCAGATACGCAGTATTTT.

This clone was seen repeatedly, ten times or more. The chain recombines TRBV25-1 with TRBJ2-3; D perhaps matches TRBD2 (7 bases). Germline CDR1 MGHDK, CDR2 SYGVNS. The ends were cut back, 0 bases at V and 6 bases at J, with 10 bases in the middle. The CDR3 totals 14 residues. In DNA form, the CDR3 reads TGTGCCAGCAGTGAATATGGGAGGGGGGATACGCAGTATTTT. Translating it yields CASSEYGRGDTQYF.

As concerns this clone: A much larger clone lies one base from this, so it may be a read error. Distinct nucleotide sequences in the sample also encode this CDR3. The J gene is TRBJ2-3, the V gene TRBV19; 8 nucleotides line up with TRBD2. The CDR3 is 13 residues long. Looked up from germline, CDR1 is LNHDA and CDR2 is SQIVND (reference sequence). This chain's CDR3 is CASRGGQWDTQYF. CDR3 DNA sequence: TGTGCCAGTCGGGGGGGTCAGTGGGATACTCAGTATTTT.

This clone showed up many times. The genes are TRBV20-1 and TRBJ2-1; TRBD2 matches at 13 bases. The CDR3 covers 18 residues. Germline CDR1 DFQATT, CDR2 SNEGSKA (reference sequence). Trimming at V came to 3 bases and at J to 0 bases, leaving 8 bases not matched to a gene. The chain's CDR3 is CSASRTSGGPSSYNEQFF. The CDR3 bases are TGCAGTGCTAGTCGGACTAGCGGGGGACCAAGCTCCTACAATGAGCAGTTCTTC.

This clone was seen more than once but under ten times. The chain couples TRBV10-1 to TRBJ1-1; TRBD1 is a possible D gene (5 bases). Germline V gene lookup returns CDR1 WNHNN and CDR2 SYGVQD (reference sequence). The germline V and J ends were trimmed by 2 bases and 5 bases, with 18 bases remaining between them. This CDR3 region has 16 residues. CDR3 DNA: TGCGCCAGCAGTGAGGACAGTGGCCGGGGGAGGACTGAAGCTTTCTTT. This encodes CASSEDSGRGRTEAFF.

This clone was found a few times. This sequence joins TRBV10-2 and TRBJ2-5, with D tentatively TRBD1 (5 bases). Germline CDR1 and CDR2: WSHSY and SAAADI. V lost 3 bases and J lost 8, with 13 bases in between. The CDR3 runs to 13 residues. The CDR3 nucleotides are TGCGCCAGCAGTGATATAACAGGATTAACCCAGTACTTC. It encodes CASSDITGLTQYF.

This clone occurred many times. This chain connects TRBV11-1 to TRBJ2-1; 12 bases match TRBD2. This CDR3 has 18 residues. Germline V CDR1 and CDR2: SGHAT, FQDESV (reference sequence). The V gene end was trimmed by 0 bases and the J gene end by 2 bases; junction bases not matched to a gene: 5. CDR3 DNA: TGTGCCAGCAGCTTAGCGGTACTAGCGGGGGGTGCCTACAATGAGCAGTTCTTC. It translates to CASSLAVLAGGAYNEQFF.

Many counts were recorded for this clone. This chain's CDR3 is CASSSSPGQGAYEQYF. CDR3 in DNA: TGTGCCAGCAGCTCTTCTCCGGGACAGGGGGCTTACGAGCAGTACTTC. The chain uses TRBV11-1 and TRBJ2-7; 12 nucleotides agree with TRBD1. Germline values: CDR1 SGHAT, CDR2 FQDESV (reference sequence). This CDR3 has 16 amino acids. The V segment lost 4 bases and the J segment 4 bases; nucleotides outside the gene matches: 8.

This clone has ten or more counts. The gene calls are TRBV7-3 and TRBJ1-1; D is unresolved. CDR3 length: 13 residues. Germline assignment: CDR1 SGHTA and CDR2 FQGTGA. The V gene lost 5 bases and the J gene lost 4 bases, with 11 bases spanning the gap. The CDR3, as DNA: TGTGCCAGCAGCCAGGTGGTGGGCACTGAAGCTTTCTTT. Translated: CASSQVVGTEAFF.

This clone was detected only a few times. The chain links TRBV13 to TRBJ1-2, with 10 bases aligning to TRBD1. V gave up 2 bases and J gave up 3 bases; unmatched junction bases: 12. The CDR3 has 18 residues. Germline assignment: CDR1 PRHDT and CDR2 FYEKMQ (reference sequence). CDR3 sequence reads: CASSLYLRGQGTDYGYTF. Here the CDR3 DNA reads TGTGCCAGCAGCTTATATTTGAGGGGACAGGGGACGGACTATGGCTACACCTTC. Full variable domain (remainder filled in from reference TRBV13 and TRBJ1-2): AAGVIQSPRHLIKEKRETATLKCYPIPRHDTVYWYQQGPGQDPQFLISFYEKMQSDKGSIPDRFSAQQFSDYHSELNMSSLELGDSALYFCASSLYLRGQGTDYGYTFGSGTRLTVV.

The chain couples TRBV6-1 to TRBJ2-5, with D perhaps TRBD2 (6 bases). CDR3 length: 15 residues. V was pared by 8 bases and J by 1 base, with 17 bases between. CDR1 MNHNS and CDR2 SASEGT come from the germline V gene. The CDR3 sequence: CASRSGGSFQETQYF. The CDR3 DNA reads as TGTGCCAGCCGCTCCGGGGGATCTTTCCAAGAGACCCAGTACTTC.

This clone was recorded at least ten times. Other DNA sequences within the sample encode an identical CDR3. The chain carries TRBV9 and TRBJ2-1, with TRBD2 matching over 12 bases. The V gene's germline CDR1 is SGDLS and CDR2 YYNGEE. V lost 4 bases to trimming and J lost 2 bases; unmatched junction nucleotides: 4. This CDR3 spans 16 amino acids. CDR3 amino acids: CASSLRLAGAYNEQFF. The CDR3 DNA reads TGTGCCAGCAGCCTCAGACTAGCGGGGGCCTACAATGAGCAGTTCTTC. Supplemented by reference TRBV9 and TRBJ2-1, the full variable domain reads DSGVTQTPKHLITATGQRVTLRCSPRSGDLSVYWYQQSLDQGLQFLIQYYNGEERAKGNILERFSAQQFPDLHSELNLSSLELGDSALYFCASSLRLAGAYNEQFFGPGTRLTVL.

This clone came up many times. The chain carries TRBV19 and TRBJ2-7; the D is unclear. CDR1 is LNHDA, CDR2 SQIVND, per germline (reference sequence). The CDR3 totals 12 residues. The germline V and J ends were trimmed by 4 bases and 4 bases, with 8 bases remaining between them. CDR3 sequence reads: CASSSTLYEQYF. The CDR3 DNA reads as TGTGCCAGTAGTAGTACATTATACGAGCAGTACTTC.